The entry that follows covers one TCR beta chain sequence. Its cognate antigen has yet to be identified. Base qualities are not recorded, but no much larger clone differs from it by a single base. Inclusive of the bounding cysteine and phenylalanine, the CDR3 is 16 residues long. Only CDR3 DNA is held: 48 bases, read in frame from base 1. According to the germline V gene (reference sequence), CDR1 reads LNHDA and CDR2 reads SQIVND. Trimming removed 6 bases from V and 7 bases from J; the gene matches leave 10 bases unexplained. The data originate from a study of cytomegalovirus exposure and HLA in healthy donors listed by TCRdb under 2017. As for the study more broadly: In an earlier analysis of approximately 500 of the donors, less than 350 Gb of sequence data and approximately 120 million unique TCR beta sequences from about 179 million T cells were reported. A later genetic analysis took genome-wide SNP genotypes for about 55% of the roughly 700 donors and used that subset as a discovery cohort. The genetic ancestry cluster associated with self-reported Caucasian donors included over 80% of the approximately 400 genotyped donors. Rather than using new phenotypic data, the later analysis identified candidate immune exposures from TCR beta sequences and from how often those sequences occurred across donors. Donor age, sex, ethnicity and CMV serostatus were compiled together with the repertoire data. All discovery cohort repertoires had been generated on a single sequencing platform. The study was designed to test whether signatures of past pathogen exposure could be identified by cataloging public T cell receptors. Across approximately 400 genotyped donors of the cohort, an average of roughly 200,000 unique TCR beta nucleotide sequences per donor were sequenced, and 15% to 20% of those sequences were non-productive. The study used immunosequencing to profile the T cell repertoires of 600 to 850 subjects and linked those repertoires to cytomegalovirus serostatus. In a later analysis, previously published TCR beta repertoires from hundreds of donors were re-analyzed and high-resolution HLA genotyping was added so that TCR occurrence patterns could be studied. In addition to the first cohort of 666 subjects, a separate validation cohort of around 110 different subjects was used. An early release covering about 600 HLA-typed donors comprised around 300 gigabases of sequencing data and around 80 million unique TCR sequences. To predict cytomegalovirus infection status, the study combined high-throughput TCR immunosequencing, statistical association of individual TCRs with disease status, and machine learning. Roughly 5 DR-DQ haplotypes were handled as single units for association and clustering, since linkage in the cohort was strong. Typing coverage differed by locus: A, B, C, DRB1 and DQB1 were typed in roughly 620-640 donors, DQA1 in about 510, DPA1 in some 600, and DPB1 in around 490. An earlier analysis of approximately 580 of the donors used high-throughput TCR beta sequencing to judge whether each TCR beta V gene segment behaved as functional or pseudogenic. Class I and class II HLA loci were covered by the typing at four-digit resolution. What the research found in general, with its limitations: Because counts were too low, about 18 rarely observed V segments, including chromosome 9 orphons, were left out of the earlier analysis of some 600 of the donors. Immune exposure information for the cohort was limited to CMV serostatus. Because some donors lacked HLA typing at each locus, the association tests relied only on the typed subset. A later analysis found that TCR association rates varied across HLA loci, with DRB1 alleles showing the most associated TCRs and HLA-C alleles the fewest. It was suggested by the authors that the approach could potentially be generalized to other disease states and immunological phenotypes. The presence/absence analyses assumed that sequencing depth was roughly uniform across donors, and that assumption may not be true. A later analysis reported that several top co-occurrence clusters appeared linked to parvovirus B19, influenza, CMV and Epstein-Barr virus. The classifier was reported to diagnose cytomegalovirus status with high specificity and sensitivity in both the original cohort and the validation cohort. Correlated functional status among segregating V segments might reflect linkage disequilibrium, but an unknown experimental factor could not be ruled out. A further reported finding was that TCR beta sequences accurately predicted the HLA-A and HLA-B alleles for most subjects in the first cohort. V-gene and J-gene trimming of TCR beta chains was associated with a missense DCLRE1C variant in a later genetic analysis, and the association was replicated in an independent cohort. According to a later genetic analysis, donors in an Asian-associated ancestry cluster had fewer N-insertions in productive TCRs than the approximately 700-donor mean. Assigning TCR associations to individual alleles was difficult when HLA alleles, especially DR and DQ, strongly co-occurred. According to a later analysis, most CMV-associated TCR beta chains appeared to be HLA-restricted, and the HLA associations seemed to be driven largely by CMV exposure. In an earlier analysis of roughly 560 of the donors, most TCR beta V segments were observed in productive rearrangements about 87% or about 30% of the time, broadly matching IMGT annotations. In a later analysis, HLA-associated TCR beta chains showed more clonal expansion and lower generation probabilities than non-associated chains that were equally common. In vitro tests confirmed that a few of the cytomegalovirus-associated TCR beta chains recognize cytomegalovirus antigens. In a later analysis, some 18,000 TCR beta sequences were associated with specific HLA alleles at a false discovery rate of 0.05. A cluster of highly shared sequence variants was judged likely to be a technical artifact of the sequencing pipeline. Only TCR beta chains were sequenced in this cohort, and the absence of alpha or paired-chain data limited detectable features. Some IMGT-functional V segments, including TRBV6-2 and TRBV6-3, could not be distinguished by the 87-base-pair reads and were therefore excluded. A total of fewer than 200 TCR beta chains were listed by the study as associated with cytomegalovirus. Most TCR sequences were seen in very few donors, while some public TCRs were found in many individuals.

Libraries were built with the immunoSEQ multiplex PCR assay. For the multiplex PCR, a mixture combining 60 forward primers for TCR Vbeta segments and 13 reverse primers for TCR Jbeta segments was used. The CDR3 region of rearranged TCR beta genes was amplified from genomic DNA with a multiplex PCR assay. The Illumina HiSeq System was used to sequence the amplified TCR beta libraries as 87-base-pair reads. Concerning the study's data processing: Across the roughly 670 repertoires, a later analysis counted some 80 million unique TCR beta chains, 9 million to 14 million of which were shared by at least two donors. To remove PCR and sequencing errors, raw reads were error-corrected and collapsed into unique sequences using a nearest-neighbor algorithm that merged closely related sequences. CDR3 sequences were aligned to IMGT reference sequences to assign V, D and J gene segments. For a sequence to be retained, a match of at least six nucleotides to both a V gene segment and a J gene segment was required. Rearrangements were classified as productive when the CDR3 lacked stop codons and remained in frame with V and J, and all other rearrangements were classified as non-productive. Following IMGT convention, CDR3 was defined as the stretch from the second conserved V-encoded cysteine up to the conserved J-encoded phenylalanine. The earlier analysis of 587 of the donors excluded any sequence lacking an unambiguous match to a single V gene segment. An earlier analysis of under 750 of the donors called V segments functional above 56.7% productive rearrangements and segregating when the between-donor standard deviation exceeded 5%. A statistical classification framework was developed to diagnose cytomegalovirus status using the catalog of TCR beta chain sequences. A later analysis assigned V and J genes by comparing TCR nucleotide sequences with IMGT/GENE-DB human TR gene sequences. In a later analysis, CDR3 sequences and most-parsimonious VDJ recombination scenarios were assigned using the TCRdist pipeline. In a later analysis, each TCR beta chain was defined by its CDR3 amino acid sequence together with its V-gene family, and reads lacking a unique V-gene family were excluded. A later analysis removed 450 to 600 highly shared, low-generation-probability nucleotide sequences to deal with suspected cross-contamination and a sequencing artifact. A later analysis calculated a clonal expansion index for each public chain from normalized within-repertoire ranks of inferred template counts. A later analysis computed generation probabilities with a VDJ recombination model fitted to out-of-frame rearrangements, and checked the results against IGoR. Hypergeometric tests were used in a later analysis to score TCR-TCR, TCR-HLA and TCR-CMV co-occurrence, with a repertoire-size bias correction applied to the TCR pairs. In a later analysis, false discovery rates were estimated by permuting HLA or CMV assignments 20 times. In a later analysis, co-occurring TCRs were grouped using DBSCAN, with TCRdist sequence similarity added in when clustering inside HLA-allele-positive subsets. Repertoires with fewer than 30,000 or more than 120,000 public chains, plus five repertoires with anomalous nucleotide sharing, were excluded from co-occurrence clustering. Drawn from immuneACCESS, this table holds only the in-frame rearrangements with V and J called that TCRdb kept. Clones are partly lost; checked studies trace under half to an unresolved V gene and leave the rest unexplained. Clone size and the V and J calls come from that table; the DNA yielded D and trimming. For this sample the table gives some 170,000 clones, of which over 65% were detected only once. Together, the top ten hold 4.5% to 5% of the sample.

The cohort was made up of 650 to 700 healthy bone marrow donors. All cohort members were sampled while nominally healthy, although unrecorded immune exposures were likely present. The donor was CMV seropositive and was included in the group of 250 to 350 seropositive cohort members. A peripheral blood sample was provided by each donor, and peripheral blood mononuclear cells were used for TCR beta sequencing. The Qiagen DNeasy Blood Extraction Kit was used to extract genomic DNA from the blood cell samples. Recombination linked TRBV19 to TRBJ2-1; 12 of the junction bases match TRBD2. Source material: PBMCs. This clonotype was sampled from a man aged 18 to 30 in good health and CMV-seropositive. The nucleotide sequence is given as TGTGCCAGTAGCCTTACTAGCGGGAGGAGAAGAAATGAGCAGTTCTTC. Its protein is CASSLTSGRRRNEQFF.